Shown below are 23 T cell receptor beta chains from a single sample sequenced in a study of cytomegalovirus exposure and HLA in healthy donors (TCRdb year 2017). The library came from the immunoSEQ multiplex PCR assay. A mixture of 60 forward primers for TCR Vbeta segments and 13 reverse primers for TCR Jbeta segments was used in the multiplex PCR. TCRdb obtained this table from immuneACCESS and retained in-frame rearrangements with V and J assigned. These tables miss some clones; where compared with another copy, unresolved V genes account for less than half of the shortfall, and the remainder is unexplained. The sample table records about 130,000 clones; about 76% of these occur just once. 0.6% to 0.7% of the sample rests with the top ten. The sample was PBMCs. These receptors were obtained from a man aged 18-30 years in good health and CMV-seronegative.

The genes are TRBV7-9 and TRBJ1-2, with D possibly being TRBD1 (6 bases). Germline assignment: CDR1 SEHNR and CDR2 FQNEAQ (reference sequence). The V end lost 3 bases, the J end lost 6 bases, and 11 bases lay between the germline ends. This CDR3 has 13 residues. Written as DNA, the CDR3 is TGTGCCAGCAGCTTGGGACATACCGATGGCTACACCTTC. Amino acid sequence: CASSLGHTDGYTF.

The genes are TRBV13 and TRBJ2-3; tentative D call: TRBD2 (6 bases). This CDR3 comprises 16 residues. CDR1 and CDR2 (germline): PRHDT, FYEKMQ (reference sequence). Trimming pared 5 bases from V and 0 bases from J, leaving 15 bases between. The CDR3 DNA follows: TGTGCCAGCAGCCCCCGCGGAGGGAGAAGCACAGATACGCAGTATTTT. It translates to CASSPRGGRSTDTQYF.

J is TRBJ2-5 and V is TRBV30; D gene uncertain. In germline, CDR1 is GTSNPN, CDR2 SVGIG (reference sequence). The CDR3 totals 20 residues. Trimming removed 0 bases from V and 1 base from J, with 27 bases in between. The CDR3 DNA reads as TGTGCCTGGAGTGTATTTACTTTCACCCTGGCGGCTCGCCTCCAAGAGACCCAGTACTTC. It translates to CAWSVFTFTLAARLQETQYF.

This chain joins TRBV7-7 and TRBJ1-3, with D maybe TRBD1 (5 bases). The CDR3 extends over 15 amino acids. Trimming removed 1 base at V and 4 bases at J, with 11 bases between. CDR1 and CDR2 from the germline V gene are SSHAT and FNYEAQ (reference sequence). CDR3 in amino acids: CASSLGAGFGNTIYF. The CDR3 DNA follows: TGTGCCAGCAGCTTAGGGGCAGGGTTCGGAAACACCATATATTTT.

The genes are TRBV19 and TRBJ1-4; D is possibly TRBD1 (6 bases). V was cut by 11 bases and J by 6 bases, with 19 bases left in between. Germline V lookup: CDR1 LNHDA, CDR2 SQIVND (reference sequence). CDR3 size: 14 residues. CDR3 sequence: CARGGALVDEKLFF. The CDR3 coding sequence is TGTGCCCGCGGGGGGGCGCTTGTCGATGAAAAACTGTTTTTT.

The chain combines TRBV29-1 with TRBJ1-2; 8 bases are a match to TRBD1. Trimming cost V 3 bases and J 6 bases; bases outside gene matches: 9. Per germline, CDR1 SQVTM and CDR2 ANQGSEA. The CDR3 totals 14 residues. The CDR3 region is CSVERNRGMHGYTF. CDR3 nucleotides: TGCAGCGTTGAGCGAAACAGGGGGATGCATGGCTACACCTTC.

The chain joins TRBV7-9 to TRBJ2-5, with no clear D. The germline gives CDR1 SEHNR, CDR2 FQNEAQ (reference sequence). CDR3 length: 14 amino acids. V was trimmed by 2 bases and J by 1 base, leaving 8 bases between them. As DNA, the CDR3 is TGTGCCAGCAGCTTATTAACAGCCCAAGAGACCCAGTACTTC. This translates into CASSLLTAQETQYF. Full variable domain (rest looked up from reference TRBV7-9 and TRBJ2-5): DTGVSQNPRHKITKRGQNVTFRCDPISEHNRLYWYRQTLGQGPEFLTYFQNEAQLEKSRLLSDRFSAERPKGSFSTLEIQRTEQGDSAMYLCASSLLTAQETQYFGPGTRLLVL.

The gene calls are TRBV5-5 and TRBJ2-7; 8 bases line up with TRBD1. V lost 0 bases to trimming and J lost 3 bases; unmatched junction nucleotides: 5. Germline V gene lookup returns CDR1 SGHKS and CDR2 YYEKEE (reference sequence). The CDR3 runs 15 residues. CDR3 coding DNA: TGTGCCAGCAGCTTGGTGGGACAGGCTCGCTACGAGCAGTACTTC. It encodes CASSLVGQARYEQYF.

The V and J genes are TRBV19 and TRBJ2-1; D is possibly TRBD1 (5 bases). From germline, CDR1 is LNHDA and CDR2 SQIVND (reference sequence). The V end lost 1 base, the J end lost 7 bases, and 8 bases lay between the germline ends. This CDR3 has 13 residues. The CDR3 DNA sequence: TGTGCCAGTAGTATAGGGCCAGGGAATGAGCAGTTCTTC. Its protein is CASSIGPGNEQFF.

J is TRBJ2-1 and V is TRBV5-1; perhaps TRBD2 as D (6 bases). The germline V gene encodes CDR1 SGHRS and CDR2 YFSETQ. Trimming removed 0 bases at V and 8 bases at J, with 12 bases between. This CDR3 comprises 14 residues. For the CDR3, the DNA is TGCGCCAGCAGCTTGGGGGGAGGTGGGGATGAGCAGTTCTTC. Residues: CASSLGGGGDEQFF. Full variable domain (rest looked up from reference TRBV5-1 and TRBJ2-1): KAGVTQTPRYLIKTRGQQVTLSCSPISGHRSVSWYQQTPGQGLQFLFEYFSETQRNKGNFPGRFSGRQFSNSRSEMNVSTLELGDSALYLCASSLGGGGDEQFFGPGTRLTVL.

This clone was counted a single time. The genes are TRBV28 and TRBJ2-3; unclear D gene. The germline V gene encodes CDR1 MDHEN and CDR2 SYDVKM. The CDR3 totals 13 residues. The ends were cut back, 2 bases at V and 3 bases at J, with 6 bases in the middle. The CDR3 DNA reads TGTGCCAGCAGTTTACTGGAGACAGATACGCAGTATTTT. Translation gives CASSLLETDTQYF.

The rearrangement links TRBV6-6 to TRBJ2-5; D may be TRBD2 (6 bases). Trimming removed 3 bases at V and 1 base at J, with 12 bases between. This CDR3 region has 15 residues. The V gene's germline CDR1 is MNHNY and CDR2 SVGAGI (reference sequence). The CDR3 sequence is CASSYLASGQETQYF. The DNA for the CDR3 is TGTGCCAGCAGTTATCTAGCGTCGGGCCAAGAGACCCAGTACTTC.

The chain employs TRBV9 and TRBJ2-3; weak D call: TRBD1 (6 bases). V was clipped by 2 bases and J by 1 base, with 11 bases between them. This CDR3 contains 15 residues. Looked up from germline, CDR1 is SGDLS and CDR2 is YYNGEE. The DNA of the CDR3 is TGTGCCAGCAGCGTCGAGGGGGTCGGCACAGATACGCAGTATTTT. Protein product: CASSVEGVGTDTQYF.

The CDR3 bases are TGTGCCAGCAGTGGTGGACAGGGTGTTCTATACGAGCAGTACTTC. Protein sequence: CASSGGQGVLYEQYF. The genes are TRBV6-1 and TRBJ2-7; 8 bases align to TRBD1. CDR3 size: 15 residues. V lost 4 bases, J lost 4 bases, and 9 bases stayed unmatched. The germline gives CDR1 MNHNS, CDR2 SASEGT.

This rearrangement joins TRBV5-1 to TRBJ1-2; D gene unclear. V was clipped by 4 bases and J by 4 bases, with 11 bases between them. The V gene's germline CDR1 is SGHRS and CDR2 YFSETQ. The CDR3 sequence is 13 residues long. The CDR3, as DNA: TGCGCCAGCAGCAGTGGGCACCTCTATGGCTACACCTTC. It is translated as CASSSGHLYGYTF. The full variable domain, in which reference TRBV5-1 and TRBJ1-2 provide the parts outside the CDR3, is KAGVTQTPRYLIKTRGQQVTLSCSPISGHRSVSWYQQTPGQGLQFLFEYFSETQRNKGNFPGRFSGRQFSNSRSEMNVSTLELGDSALYLCASSSGHLYGYTFGSGTRLTVV.

This clone came up once. The rearrangement joins TRBV9 to TRBJ2-3, with 8 bases aligning to TRBD1. The V gene's germline CDR1 is SGDLS and CDR2 YYNGEE. The CDR3 contains 14 residues. J was trimmed by 8 bases and V by 2 bases; bases with no gene match: 7. CDR3 in amino acids: CASSVGTGGGTQYF. In DNA form, the CDR3 reads TGTGCCAGCAGCGTCGGGACAGGAGGTGGTACGCAGTATTTT.

This clone was observed once. The chain joins TRBV9 to TRBJ1-2; perhaps TRBD1 as D (6 bases). Germline CDR1 and CDR2: SGDLS and YYNGEE. The CDR3 consists of 13 residues. V shed 3 bases and J shed 6 bases, with 12 bases lying between them. The CDR3, as DNA: TGTGCCAGCAGCGCCGGACAGACGGATGGCTACACCTTC. Translating it yields CASSAGQTDGYTF.

The chain joins TRBV25-1 to TRBJ1-2, with D maybe TRBD1 (5 bases). Trimming shortened V by 9 bases and J by 3 bases, and 11 bases separated the two germline ends. From germline, CDR1 is MGHDK and CDR2 SYGVNS. The CDR3 length is 12 residues. The CDR3: CASGARDYGYTF. In DNA form, the CDR3 reads TGTGCCAGTGGGGCCCGGGACTATGGCTACACCTTC.

The chain links TRBV6-1 to TRBJ2-1; D may be TRBD1 (5 bases). V was trimmed by 8 bases and J by 6 bases, leaving 8 bases between them. This CDR3 spans 11 amino acids. The germline V gene encodes CDR1 MNHNS and CDR2 SASEGT. CDR3 nucleotide sequence: TGTGCCAGCGAGGACACCAATGAGCAGTTCTTC. Amino acids: CASEDTNEQFF.

The J gene is TRBJ1-1, the V gene TRBV4-3; TRBD1 aligns across 11 bases. Germline CDR1 and CDR2: LGHNA and YSLEER. CDR3 length: 17 residues. J gave up 1 base and V 5 bases, and 9 bases lay outside the gene matches. The CDR3 DNA reads as TGCGCCAGCAGCAGCCGGGACAGGGGGTTCAGGAACACTGAAGCTTTCTTT. It yields the protein CASSSRDRGFRNTEAFF.

The rearrangement links TRBV5-8 to TRBJ1-1; D gene ambiguous. From germline, CDR1 is SGHTS and CDR2 YDEGEE. CDR3 length: 11 residues. V lost 10 bases and J lost 4, with 11 bases in between. CDR3 loop: CAGATATEAFF. For the CDR3, the DNA is TGTGCCGGAGCTACGGCCACTGAAGCTTTCTTT.

This chain links TRBV15 with TRBJ1-5, with TRBD1 matching 8 bases. CDR3 size: 18 residues. V trimming: 2 bases; J trimming: 7 bases; junction bases outside the gene matches: 16. Germline CDR1 and CDR2: LNHNV and YYDKDF (reference sequence). DNA for the CDR3: TGTGCCACCAGCAGACCATGGGGCGGTGGCAGGGGGCCACAGCCCCAGCATTTT. This gives the protein CATSRPWGGGRGPQPQHF.

This clone was seen just once. The chain joins TRBV10-2 to TRBJ1-1, with unresolved D. Trimming shortened V by 2 bases and J by 1 base, and 2 bases separated the two germline ends. This CDR3 contains 12 residues. Germline V gene data show CDR1 as WSHSY and CDR2 as SAAADI. For the CDR3, the DNA is TGCGCCAGCAGTGAGCAGAACACTGAAGCTTTCTTT. Its protein product is CASSEQNTEAFF.